The entry below describes one T cell receptor beta chain. Its target is not known. The use of a sample-barcoded 5' primer and a J-beta primer mix characterized a second PCR of roughly 7 to 11 cycles. TCRdb re-called the 5' RACE reads with MiXCR, one entry per CDR3 protein. This table has nearly 800,000 distinct CDR3 sequences, roughly three fifths appearing once. The sample is drawn from a study of blood T cells in healthy people across ages. Germline CDR1 reads MNHEY; CDR2 reads SMNVEV (reference sequence). Trimming at V came to 6 bases and at J to 3 bases, leaving 3 bases not matched to a gene. The CDR3 contains 14 residues. Study-wide results and caveats: Conclusively comparing naive with antigen-experienced cells was impossible with unsorted PBMCs. Long-lived and aged donors differed, with more naive CD4+ cells and higher diversity in the long-lived.

The clonotype comes from a middle-aged man in good health. The chain recombines TRBV27 with TRBJ1-2, with 11 nucleotides matching TRBD1. The specimen sequenced was blood. CDR3 sequence reads: CASRGTGGYYGYTF. In nucleotides, the CDR3 is TGTGCCAGCAGGGGGACAGGGGGATACTATGGCTACACCTTC.